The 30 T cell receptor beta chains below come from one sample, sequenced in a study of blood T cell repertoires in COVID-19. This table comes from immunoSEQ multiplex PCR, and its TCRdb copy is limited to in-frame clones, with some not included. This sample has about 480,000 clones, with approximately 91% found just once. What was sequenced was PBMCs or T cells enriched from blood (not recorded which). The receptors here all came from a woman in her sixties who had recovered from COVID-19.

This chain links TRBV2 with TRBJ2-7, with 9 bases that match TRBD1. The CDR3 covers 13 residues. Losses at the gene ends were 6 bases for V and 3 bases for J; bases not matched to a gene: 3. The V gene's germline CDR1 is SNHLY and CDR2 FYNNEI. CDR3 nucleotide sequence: TGTGCCAGCAGGGAGACAGGGGGCTACGAGCAGTACGTC. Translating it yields CASRETGGYEQYV.

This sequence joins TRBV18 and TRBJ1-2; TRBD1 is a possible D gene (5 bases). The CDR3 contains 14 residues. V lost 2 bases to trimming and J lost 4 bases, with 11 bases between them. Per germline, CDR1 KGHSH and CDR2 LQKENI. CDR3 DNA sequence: TGTGCCAGCTCACCATTGGCGGGGGGCTATGGCTACACCTTC. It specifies CASSPLAGGYGYTF. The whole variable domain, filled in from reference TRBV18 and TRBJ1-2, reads NAGVMQNPRHLVRRRGQEARLRCSPMKGHSHVYWYRQLPEEGLKFMVYLQKENIIDESGMPKERFSAEFPKEGPSILRIQQVVRGDSAAYFCASSPLAGGYGYTFGSGTRLTVV.

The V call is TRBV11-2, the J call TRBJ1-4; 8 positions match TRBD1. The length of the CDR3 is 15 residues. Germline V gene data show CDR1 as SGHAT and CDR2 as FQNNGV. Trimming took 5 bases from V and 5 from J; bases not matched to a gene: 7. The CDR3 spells CASSLGQGRNEKLFF. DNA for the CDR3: TGTGCCAGCAGCCTTGGACAGGGAAGGAATGAAAAACTGTTTTTT.

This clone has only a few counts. The CDR3 DNA reads as TGTGCCAGCAGGTCCGGGACAGGGGTCTACGAGCAGTACTTC. Translated: CASRSGTGVYEQYF. The chain has TRBV7-8 and TRBJ2-7; 10 nucleotides agree with TRBD1. Germline CDR1 is SGHVS and CDR2 is FQNEAQ. This CDR3 contains 14 residues. Unmatched junction bases numbered 5, after V lost 6 bases and J lost 3 bases.

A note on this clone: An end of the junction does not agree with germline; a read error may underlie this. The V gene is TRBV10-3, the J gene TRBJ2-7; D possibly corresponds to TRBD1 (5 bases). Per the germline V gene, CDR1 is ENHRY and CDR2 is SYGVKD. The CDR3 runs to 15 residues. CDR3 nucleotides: TGTGCCACCAGTCTCCCCCCGACCGAAACAGGCGAGCAGTACTTC. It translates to CATSLPPTETGEQYF.

The CDR3 nucleotides are TGTGCCAGCAAGAAACAGGGGGACGCTAATGAAAAACTGTTTTTT. Its translation is CASKKQGDANEKLFF. This chain links TRBV2 with TRBJ1-4, with 8 bases fitting TRBD1. The V segment lost 7 bases and the J segment 3 bases; nucleotides outside the gene matches: 7. This CDR3 is 15 amino acids long. Germline values: CDR1 SNHLY, CDR2 FYNNEI.

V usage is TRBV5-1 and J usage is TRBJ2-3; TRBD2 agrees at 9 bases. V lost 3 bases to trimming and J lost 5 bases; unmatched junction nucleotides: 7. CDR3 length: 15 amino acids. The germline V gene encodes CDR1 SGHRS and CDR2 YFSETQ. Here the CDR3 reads CASSSQRGALDTQYF. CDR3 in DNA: TGCGCCAGCAGCTCTCAGCGGGGGGCGTTAGATACGCAGTATTTT.

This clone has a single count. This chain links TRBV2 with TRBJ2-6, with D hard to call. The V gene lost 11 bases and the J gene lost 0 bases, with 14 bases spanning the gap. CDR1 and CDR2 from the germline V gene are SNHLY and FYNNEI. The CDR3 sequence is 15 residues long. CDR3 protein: CAGRDGSSGANVLTF. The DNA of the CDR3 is TGTGCCGGGCGAGACGGTAGCTCTGGGGCCAACGTCCTGACTTTC.

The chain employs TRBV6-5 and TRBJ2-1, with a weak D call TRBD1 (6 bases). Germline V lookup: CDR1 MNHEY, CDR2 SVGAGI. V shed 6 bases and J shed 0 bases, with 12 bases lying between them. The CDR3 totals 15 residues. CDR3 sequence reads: CASSTTGNSYNEQFF. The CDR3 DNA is TGTGCCAGCAGCACAACAGGGAACTCCTACAATGAGCAGTTCTTC.

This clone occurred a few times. Written as DNA, the CDR3 is TGTGCCAGCAGCCAAGGGAGGGCACCCCTCCACTTT. Its translation: CASSQGRAPLHF. The rearrangement joins TRBV14 to TRBJ1-6; the D is unclear. Germline values: CDR1 SGHDN, CDR2 FVKESK. CDR3 length equals 12 residues. V dropped 1 base and J dropped 11 bases, with 6 bases sitting between them. Supplemented by reference TRBV14 and TRBJ1-6, the full variable domain reads EAGVTQFPSHSVIEKGQTVTLRCDPISGHDNLYWYRRVMGKEIKFLLHFVKESKQDESGMPNNRFLAERTGGTYSTLKVQPAELEDSGVYFCASSQGRAPLHFGNGTRLTVT.

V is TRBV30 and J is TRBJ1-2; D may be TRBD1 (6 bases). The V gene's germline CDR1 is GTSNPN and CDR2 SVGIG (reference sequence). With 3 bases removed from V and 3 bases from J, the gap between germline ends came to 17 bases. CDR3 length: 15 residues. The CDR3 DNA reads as TGTGCCTGGAGCGACCAACATACAGGGCACTATGGCTACACCTTC. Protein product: CAWSDQHTGHYGYTF.

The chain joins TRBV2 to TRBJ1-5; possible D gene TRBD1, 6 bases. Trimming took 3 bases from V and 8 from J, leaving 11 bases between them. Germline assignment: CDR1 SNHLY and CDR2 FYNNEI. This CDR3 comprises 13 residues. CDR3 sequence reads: CASSEQGPEPQHF. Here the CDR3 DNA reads TGTGCCAGCAGTGAGCAGGGGCCAGAGCCCCAGCATTTT.

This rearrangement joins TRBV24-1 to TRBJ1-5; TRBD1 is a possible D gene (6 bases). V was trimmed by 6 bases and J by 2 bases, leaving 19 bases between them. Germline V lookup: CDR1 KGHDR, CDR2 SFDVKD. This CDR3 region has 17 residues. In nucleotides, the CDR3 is TGTGCCACCAGTCCCTCGGGGGGGCAGGGAGGCAATCAGCCCCAGCATTTT. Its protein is CATSPSGGQGGNQPQHF.

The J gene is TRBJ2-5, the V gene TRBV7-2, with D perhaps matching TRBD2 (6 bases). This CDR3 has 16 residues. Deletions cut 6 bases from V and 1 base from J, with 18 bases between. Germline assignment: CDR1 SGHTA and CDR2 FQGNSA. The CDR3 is CASSPGWGGGQETQYF. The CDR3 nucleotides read TGTGCCAGCAGTCCTGGCTGGGGAGGCGGCCAAGAGACCCAGTACTTC.

The CDR3 coding sequence is TGTGCCAGCAGCAACCGGGGGGGCACTGAAGCTTTCTTT. Amino acid sequence: CASSNRGGTEAFF. The chain combines TRBV3-1 (or the pseudogene TRBV3-2) with TRBJ1-1, with D possibly TRBD1 on 5 matching bases. From germline, CDR1 is LGHDT and CDR2 YNNKEL (reference sequence). The V end was cut by 5 bases, the J end by 4 bases, with 11 bases between. The CDR3 length is 13 residues.

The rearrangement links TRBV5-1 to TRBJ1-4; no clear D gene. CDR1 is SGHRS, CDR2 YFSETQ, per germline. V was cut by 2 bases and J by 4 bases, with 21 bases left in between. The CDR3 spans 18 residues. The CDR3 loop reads CASSLGLFTGPINEKLFF. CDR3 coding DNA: TGCGCCAGCAGCTTAGGACTTTTCACGGGCCCGATTAATGAAAAACTGTTTTTT. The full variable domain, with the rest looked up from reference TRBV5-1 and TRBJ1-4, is KAGVTQTPRYLIKTRGQQVTLSCSPISGHRSVSWYQQTPGQGLQFLFEYFSETQRNKGNFPGRFSGRQFSNSRSEMNVSTLELGDSALYLCASSLGLFTGPINEKLFFGSGTQLSVL.

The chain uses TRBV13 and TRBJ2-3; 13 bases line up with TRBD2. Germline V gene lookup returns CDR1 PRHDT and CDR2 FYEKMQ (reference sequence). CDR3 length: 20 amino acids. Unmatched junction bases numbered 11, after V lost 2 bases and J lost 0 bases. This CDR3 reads CASSLPQTSGGSTSTDTQYF. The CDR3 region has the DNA TGTGCCAGCAGCTTACCCCAGACTAGCGGGGGGTCGACTAGCACAGATACGCAGTATTTT.

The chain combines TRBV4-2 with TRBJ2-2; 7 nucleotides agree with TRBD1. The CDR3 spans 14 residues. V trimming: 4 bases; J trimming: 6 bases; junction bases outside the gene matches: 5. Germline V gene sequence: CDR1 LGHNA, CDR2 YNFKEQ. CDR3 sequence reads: CASSPDRVPGELFF. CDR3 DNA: TGTGCCAGCAGCCCTGACAGGGTTCCCGGGGAGCTGTTTTTT.

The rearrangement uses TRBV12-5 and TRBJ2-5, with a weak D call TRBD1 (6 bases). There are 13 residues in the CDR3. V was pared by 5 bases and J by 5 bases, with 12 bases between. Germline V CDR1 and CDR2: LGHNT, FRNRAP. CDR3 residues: CASGTGRGETQYF. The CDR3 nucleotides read TGTGCTAGTGGTACAGGGCGTGGGGAGACCCAGTACTTC.

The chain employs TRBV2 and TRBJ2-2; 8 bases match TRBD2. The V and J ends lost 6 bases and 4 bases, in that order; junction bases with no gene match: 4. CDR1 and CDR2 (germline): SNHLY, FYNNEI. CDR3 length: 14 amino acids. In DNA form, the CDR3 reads TGTGCCAGCAGCCGCGGGGGGACCACCGGGGAGCTGTTTTTT. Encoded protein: CASSRGGTTGELFF. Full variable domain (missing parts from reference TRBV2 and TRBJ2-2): EPEVTQTPSHQVTQMGQEVILRCVPISNHLYFYWYRQILGQKVEFLVSFYNNEISEKSEIFDDQFSVERPDGSNFTLKIRSTKLEDSAMYFCASSRGGTTGELFFGEGSRLTVL.

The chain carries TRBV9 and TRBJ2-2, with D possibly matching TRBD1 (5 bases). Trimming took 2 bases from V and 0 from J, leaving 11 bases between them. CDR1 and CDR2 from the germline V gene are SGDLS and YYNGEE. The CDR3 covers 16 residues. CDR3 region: CASSVQGRANTGELFF. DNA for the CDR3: TGTGCCAGCAGCGTTCAGGGCCGCGCGAACACCGGGGAGCTGTTTTTT.

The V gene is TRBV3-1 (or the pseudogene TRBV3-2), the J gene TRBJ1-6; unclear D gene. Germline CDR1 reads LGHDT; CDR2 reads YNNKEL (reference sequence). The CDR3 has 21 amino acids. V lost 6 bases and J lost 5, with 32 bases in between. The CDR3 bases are TGTGCCAGCAGTCGTCGGGGAGTAAGCAACCCTCTCCGGACTCATAATTCACCCCTCCACTTT. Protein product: CASSRRGVSNPLRTHNSPLHF.

The CDR3 loop is CASRPEGRDNQPQHF. DNA for the CDR3: TGTGCCAGCAGACCCGAGGGGCGGGACAATCAGCCCCAGCATTTT. The chain links TRBV21-1 to TRBJ1-5. TRBV21-1 constitutes a pseudogene. This CDR3 contains 15 residues.

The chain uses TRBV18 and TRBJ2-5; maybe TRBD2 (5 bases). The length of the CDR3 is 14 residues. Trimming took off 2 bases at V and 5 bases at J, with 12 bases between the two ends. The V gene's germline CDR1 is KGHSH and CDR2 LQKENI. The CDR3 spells CASSPNEGRETQYF. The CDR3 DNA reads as TGTGCCAGCTCACCAAATGAGGGTCGGGAGACCCAGTACTTC.

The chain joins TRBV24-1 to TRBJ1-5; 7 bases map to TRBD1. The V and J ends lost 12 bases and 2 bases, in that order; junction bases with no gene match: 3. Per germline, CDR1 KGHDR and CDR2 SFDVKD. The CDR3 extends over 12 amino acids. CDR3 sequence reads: CASGQGNQPQHF. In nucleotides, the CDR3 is TGTGCCTCAGGACAGGGCAATCAGCCCCAGCATTTT.

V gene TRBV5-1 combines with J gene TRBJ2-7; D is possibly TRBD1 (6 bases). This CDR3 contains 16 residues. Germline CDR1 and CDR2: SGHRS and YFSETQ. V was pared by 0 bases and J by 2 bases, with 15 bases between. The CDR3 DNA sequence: TGCGCCAGCAGCTTGGGGCTGACAGGCCCTACCTACGAGCAGTACTTC. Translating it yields CASSLGLTGPTYEQYF.

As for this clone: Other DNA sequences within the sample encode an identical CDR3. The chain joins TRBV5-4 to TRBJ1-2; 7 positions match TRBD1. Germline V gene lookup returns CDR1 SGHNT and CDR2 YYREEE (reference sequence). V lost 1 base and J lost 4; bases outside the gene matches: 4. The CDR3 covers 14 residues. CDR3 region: CASSLQGGSYGYTF. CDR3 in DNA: TGTGCCAGCAGCTTGCAGGGGGGAAGCTATGGCTACACCTTC.

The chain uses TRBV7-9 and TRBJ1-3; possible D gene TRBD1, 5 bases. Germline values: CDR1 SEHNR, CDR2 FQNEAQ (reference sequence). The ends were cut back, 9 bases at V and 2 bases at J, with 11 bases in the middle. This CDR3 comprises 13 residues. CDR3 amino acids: CASVRDPGNTIYF. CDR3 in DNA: TGTGCCAGTGTCAGGGATCCTGGAAACACCATATATTTT.

This CDR3 reads CAWSVGTGPQPQHF. CDR3 DNA sequence: TGTGCCTGGAGTGTCGGGACAGGGCCTCAGCCCCAGCATTTT. The chain uses TRBV30 and TRBJ1-5, with TRBD1 matching 9 bases. J was trimmed by 6 bases and V by 0 bases; bases with no gene match: 3. The CDR3 extends over 14 amino acids. Germline assignment: CDR1 GTSNPN and CDR2 SVGIG (reference sequence).

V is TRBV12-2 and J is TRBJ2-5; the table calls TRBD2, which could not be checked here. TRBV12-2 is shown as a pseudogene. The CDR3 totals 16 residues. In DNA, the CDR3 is TGTGCAAGTCGCTTAGCGAGGCTAGCGGGGGGGGAGACCCAGTACTTC. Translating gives CASRLARLAGGETQYF.